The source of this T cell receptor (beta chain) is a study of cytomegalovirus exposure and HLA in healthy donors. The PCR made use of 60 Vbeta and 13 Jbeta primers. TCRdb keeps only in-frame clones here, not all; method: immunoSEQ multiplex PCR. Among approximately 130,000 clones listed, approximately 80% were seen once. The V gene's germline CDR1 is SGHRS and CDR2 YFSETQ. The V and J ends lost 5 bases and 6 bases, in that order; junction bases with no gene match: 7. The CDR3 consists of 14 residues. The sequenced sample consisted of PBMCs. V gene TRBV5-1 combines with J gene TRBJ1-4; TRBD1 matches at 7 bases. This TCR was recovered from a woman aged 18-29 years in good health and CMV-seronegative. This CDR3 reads CASSSTGSYEKLFF. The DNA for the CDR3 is TGCGCCAGCAGTTCGACAGGGAGTTATGAAAAACTGTTTTTT.